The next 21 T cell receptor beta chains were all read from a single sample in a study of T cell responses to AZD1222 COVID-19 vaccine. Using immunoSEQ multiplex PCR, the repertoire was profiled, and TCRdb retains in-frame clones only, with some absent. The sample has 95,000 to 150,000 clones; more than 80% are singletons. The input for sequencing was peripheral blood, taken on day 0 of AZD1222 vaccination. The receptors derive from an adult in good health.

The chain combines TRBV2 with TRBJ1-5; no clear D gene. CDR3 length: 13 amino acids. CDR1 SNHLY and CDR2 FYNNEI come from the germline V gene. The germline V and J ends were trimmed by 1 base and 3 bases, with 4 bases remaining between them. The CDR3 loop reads CASSEGNNQPQHF. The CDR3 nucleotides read TGTGCCAGCAGTGAAGGAAACAATCAGCCCCAGCATTTT. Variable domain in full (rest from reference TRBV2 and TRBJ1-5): EPEVTQTPSHQVTQMGQEVILRCVPISNHLYFYWYRQILGQKVEFLVSFYNNEISEKSEIFDDQFSVERPDGSNFTLKIRSTKLEDSAMYFCASSEGNNQPQHFGDGTRLSIL.

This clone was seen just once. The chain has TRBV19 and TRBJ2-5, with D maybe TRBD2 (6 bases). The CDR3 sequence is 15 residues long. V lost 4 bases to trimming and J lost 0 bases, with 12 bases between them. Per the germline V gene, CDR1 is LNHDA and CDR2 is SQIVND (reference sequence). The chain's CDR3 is CASSRNGLNQETQYF. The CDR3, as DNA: TGTGCCAGTAGTAGAAATGGACTAAACCAAGAGACCCAGTACTTC.

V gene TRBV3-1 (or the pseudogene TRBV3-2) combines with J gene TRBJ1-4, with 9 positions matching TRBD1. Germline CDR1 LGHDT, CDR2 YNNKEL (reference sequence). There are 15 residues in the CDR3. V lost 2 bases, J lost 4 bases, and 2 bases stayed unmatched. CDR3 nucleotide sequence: TGTGCCAGCAGCCAATGGGGACAGGGTAATGAAAAACTGTTTTTT. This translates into CASSQWGQGNEKLFF.

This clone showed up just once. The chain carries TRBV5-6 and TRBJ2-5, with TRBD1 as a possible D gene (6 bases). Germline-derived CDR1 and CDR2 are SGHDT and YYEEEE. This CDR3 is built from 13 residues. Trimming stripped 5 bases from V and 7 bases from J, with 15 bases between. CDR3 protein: CASRIRGFWTQYF. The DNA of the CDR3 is TGTGCCAGCAGGATAAGGGGGTTTTGGACCCAGTACTTC.

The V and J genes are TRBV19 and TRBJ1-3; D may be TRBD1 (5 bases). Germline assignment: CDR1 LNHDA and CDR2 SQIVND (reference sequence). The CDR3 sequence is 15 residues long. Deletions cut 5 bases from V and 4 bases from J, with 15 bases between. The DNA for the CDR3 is TGTGCCAGTAGTGCCCCCCGGGGGATCGGAAACACCATATATTTT. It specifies CASSAPRGIGNTIYF.

The CDR3 DNA reads TGTGCCAGCAGTTTTGGGAACACTGAAGCTTTCTTT. Translated: CASSFGNTEAFF. The chain has TRBV6-6 and TRBJ1-1, with D unclear. The V end lost 4 bases, the J end lost 1 base, and 4 bases lay between the germline ends. The CDR3 length is 12 residues. Germline V gene sequence: CDR1 MNHNY, CDR2 SVGAGI (reference sequence).

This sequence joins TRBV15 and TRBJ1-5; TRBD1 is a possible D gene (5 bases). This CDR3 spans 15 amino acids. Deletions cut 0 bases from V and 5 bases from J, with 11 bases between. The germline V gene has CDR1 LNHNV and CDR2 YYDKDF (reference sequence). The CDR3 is CATSRDHGDHQPQHF. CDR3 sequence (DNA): TGTGCCACCAGCAGAGATCATGGGGACCATCAGCCCCAGCATTTT.

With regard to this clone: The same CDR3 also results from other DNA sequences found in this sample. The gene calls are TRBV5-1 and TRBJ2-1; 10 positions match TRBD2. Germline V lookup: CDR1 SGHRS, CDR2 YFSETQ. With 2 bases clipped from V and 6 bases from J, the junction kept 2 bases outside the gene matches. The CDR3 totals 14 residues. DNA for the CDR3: TGCGCCAGCAGCTTACTAGCGGGATTCAATGAGCAGTTCTTC. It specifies CASSLLAGFNEQFF.

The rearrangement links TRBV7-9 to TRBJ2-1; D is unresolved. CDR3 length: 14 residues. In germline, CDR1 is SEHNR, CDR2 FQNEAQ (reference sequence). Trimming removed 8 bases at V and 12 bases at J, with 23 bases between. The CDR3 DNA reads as TGTGCCAGCTCTAGTCGCGGACGTTGGTCTGGGCAGTTCTTC. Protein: CASSSRGRWSGQFF.

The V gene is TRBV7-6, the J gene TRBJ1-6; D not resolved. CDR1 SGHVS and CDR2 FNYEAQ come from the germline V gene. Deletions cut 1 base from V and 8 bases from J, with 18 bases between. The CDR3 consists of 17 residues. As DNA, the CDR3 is TGTGCCAGCAGCTTAGAGCCCTACGGCAGAACCTATTCACCCCTCCACTTT. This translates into CASSLEPYGRTYSPLHF.

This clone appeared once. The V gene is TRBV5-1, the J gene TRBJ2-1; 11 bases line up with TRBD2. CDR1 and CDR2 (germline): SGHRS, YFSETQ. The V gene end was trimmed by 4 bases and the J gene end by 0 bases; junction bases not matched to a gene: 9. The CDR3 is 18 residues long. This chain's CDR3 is CASSPTSGGPSSYNEQFF. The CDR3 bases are TGCGCCAGCAGCCCAACTAGCGGGGGTCCTAGCTCCTACAATGAGCAGTTCTTC.

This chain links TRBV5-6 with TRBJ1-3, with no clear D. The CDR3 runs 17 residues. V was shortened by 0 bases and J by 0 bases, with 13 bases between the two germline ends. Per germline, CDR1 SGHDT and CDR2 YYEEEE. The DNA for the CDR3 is TGTGCCAGCAGCTTGGACGCCTTGGCACTCTCTGGAAACACCATATATTTT. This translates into CASSLDALALSGNTIYF.

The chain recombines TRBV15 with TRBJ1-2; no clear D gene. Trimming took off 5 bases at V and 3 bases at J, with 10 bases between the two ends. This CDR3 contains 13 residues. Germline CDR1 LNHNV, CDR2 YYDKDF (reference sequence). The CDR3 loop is CATSPRSDYGYTF. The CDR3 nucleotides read TGTGCCACCAGCCCGAGAAGTGACTATGGCTACACCTTC.

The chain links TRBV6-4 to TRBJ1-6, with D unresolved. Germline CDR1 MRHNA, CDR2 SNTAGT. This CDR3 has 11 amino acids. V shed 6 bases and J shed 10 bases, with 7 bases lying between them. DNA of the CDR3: TGTGCCAGCAGACTTATCTCACCCCTCCACTTT. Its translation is CASRLISPLHF.

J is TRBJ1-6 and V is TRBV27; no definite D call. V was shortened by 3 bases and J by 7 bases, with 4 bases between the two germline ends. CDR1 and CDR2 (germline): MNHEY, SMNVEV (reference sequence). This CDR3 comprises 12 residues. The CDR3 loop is CASSFSNSPLHF. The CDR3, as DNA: TGTGCCAGCAGTTTTTCGAATTCACCCCTCCACTTT.

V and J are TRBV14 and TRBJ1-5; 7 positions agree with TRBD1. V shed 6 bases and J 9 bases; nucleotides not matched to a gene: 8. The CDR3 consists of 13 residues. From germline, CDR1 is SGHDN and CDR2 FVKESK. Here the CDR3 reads CASSLTGDGPQHF. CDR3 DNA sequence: TGTGCCAGCAGTCTTACAGGGGATGGGCCCCAGCATTTT.

The CDR3 reads CASRVGSGEKLFF. The CDR3 nucleotides read TGCGCCAGCAGAGTCGGGTCGGGTGAAAAACTGTTTTTT. The gene calls are TRBV10-2 and TRBJ1-4; D not certain. V lost 6 bases, J lost 7 bases, and 12 bases lay in between. The CDR3 loop spans 13 amino acids. CDR1 and CDR2 from the germline V gene are WSHSY and SAAADI.

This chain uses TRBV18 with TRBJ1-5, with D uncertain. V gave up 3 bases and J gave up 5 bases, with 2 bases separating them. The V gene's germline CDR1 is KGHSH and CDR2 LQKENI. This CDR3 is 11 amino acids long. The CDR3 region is CASSPDQPQHF. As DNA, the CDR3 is TGTGCCAGCTCACCGGATCAGCCCCAGCATTTT. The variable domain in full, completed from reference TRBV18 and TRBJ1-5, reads NAGVMQNPRHLVRRRGQEARLRCSPMKGHSHVYWYRQLPEEGLKFMVYLQKENIIDESGMPKERFSAEFPKEGPSILRIQQVVRGDSAAYFCASSPDQPQHFGDGTRLSIL.

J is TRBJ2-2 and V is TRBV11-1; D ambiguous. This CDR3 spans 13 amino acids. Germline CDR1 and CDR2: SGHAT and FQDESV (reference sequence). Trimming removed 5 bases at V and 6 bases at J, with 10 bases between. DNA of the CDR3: TGTGCCAGCAGCGCCCATCAGGCCGGGGAGCTGTTTTTT. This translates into CASSAHQAGELFF.

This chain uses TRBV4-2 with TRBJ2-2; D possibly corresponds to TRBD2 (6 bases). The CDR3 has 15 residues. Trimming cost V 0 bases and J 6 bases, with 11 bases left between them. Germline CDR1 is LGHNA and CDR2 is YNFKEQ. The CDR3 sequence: CASSQDPGGAGELFF. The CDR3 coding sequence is TGTGCCAGCAGCCAAGATCCTGGAGGGGCCGGGGAGCTGTTTTTT.

CDR3 coding DNA: TGTGCTAGTGGCTCTATGGCCGCAGGGGTCCCCGGGGAGCTGTTTTTT. Amino acids: CASGSMAAGVPGELFF. This chain connects TRBV12-5 to TRBJ2-2, with D perhaps matching TRBD1 (6 bases). Germline values: CDR1 LGHNT, CDR2 FRNRAP. V dropped 6 bases and J dropped 6 bases, with 20 bases sitting between them. The CDR3 consists of 16 residues.